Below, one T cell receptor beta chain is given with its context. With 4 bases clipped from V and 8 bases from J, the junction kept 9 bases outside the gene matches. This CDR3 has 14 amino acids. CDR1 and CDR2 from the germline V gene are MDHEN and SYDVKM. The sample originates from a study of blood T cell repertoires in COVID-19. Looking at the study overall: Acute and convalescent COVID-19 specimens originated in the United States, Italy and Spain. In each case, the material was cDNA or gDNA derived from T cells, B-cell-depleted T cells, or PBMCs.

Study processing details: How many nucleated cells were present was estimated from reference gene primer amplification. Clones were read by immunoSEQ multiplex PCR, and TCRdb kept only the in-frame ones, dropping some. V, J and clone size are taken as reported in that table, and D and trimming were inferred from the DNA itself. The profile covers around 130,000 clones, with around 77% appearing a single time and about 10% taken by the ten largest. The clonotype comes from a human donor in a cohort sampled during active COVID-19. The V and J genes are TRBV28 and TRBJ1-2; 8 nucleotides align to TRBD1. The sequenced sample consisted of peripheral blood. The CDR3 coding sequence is TGTGCCAGCAGTTATCCAGGGGGCGCTTTCGGCTACACCTTC. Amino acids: CASSYPGGAFGYTF.